Presented here are 9 T cell receptor beta chains from one specimen sequenced in a study of blood T cell repertoires in COVID-19. The protocol was immunoSEQ multiplex PCR, while the TCRdb copy is restricted to in-frame clones and leaves out a portion. The sample shows 100,000 to 150,000 clones, roughly 74% of them seen only once. The source material was peripheral blood. These receptors were obtained from a man in his fifties or sixties with acute or convalescent COVID-19.

DNA of the CDR3: TGTGCCAGCAGCCCGAGGCGGGATTCGCTGACCCAGTACTTC. Translating gives CASSPRRDSLTQYF. This chain uses TRBV4-2 with TRBJ2-5; tentatively, D is TRBD2 (6 bases). Germline assignment: CDR1 LGHNA and CDR2 YNFKEQ. The CDR3 length is 14 residues. The V end lost 4 bases, the J end lost 7 bases, and 16 bases lay between the germline ends.

This clone was seen only a few times. The chain recombines TRBV30 with TRBJ1-2, with 9 bases that match TRBD1. This CDR3 spans 16 amino acids. Germline CDR1 reads GTSNPN; CDR2 reads SVGIG (reference sequence). The V gene end was trimmed by 3 bases and the J gene end by 4 bases; junction bases not matched to a gene: 12. The CDR3 protein is CAWSYPPGQGGYGYTF. Written as DNA, the CDR3 is TGTGCCTGGAGCTACCCTCCGGGACAGGGTGGCTATGGCTACACCTTC.

The chain joins TRBV5-1 to TRBJ2-3; D is undetermined. This CDR3 has 16 residues. V gave up 3 bases and J gave up 0 bases, with 14 bases separating them. Looked up from germline, CDR1 is SGHRS and CDR2 is YFSETQ. The CDR3 sequence: CASSSAPAISTDTQYF. DNA of the CDR3: TGCGCCAGCAGCTCCGCCCCCGCGATTAGCACAGATACGCAGTATTTT.

This CDR3 is CASSRKGGADGNTIYF. The CDR3 region has the DNA TGTGCCAGTAGTCGGAAAGGGGGCGCCGATGGAAACACCATATATTTT. The chain couples TRBV19 to TRBJ1-3, with 7 bases matching TRBD1. This CDR3 contains 16 residues. CDR1 LNHDA and CDR2 SQIVND come from the germline V gene (reference sequence). V shed 5 bases, J shed 3 bases, and the junction held 10 bases outside the gene matches. Supplemented by reference TRBV19 and TRBJ1-3, the full variable domain reads DGGITQSPKYLFRKEGQNVTLSCEQNLNHDAMYWYRQDPGQGLRLIYYSQIVNDFQKGDIAEGYSVSREKKESFPLTVTSAQKNPTAFYLCASSRKGGADGNTIYFGEGSWLTVV.

The table lists this clone with a count of one. The chain employs TRBV29-1 and TRBJ1-1, with TRBD1 matching 8 bases. The CDR3 length is 12 residues. Germline V gives CDR1 SQVTM, CDR2 ANQGSEA. V lost 6 bases, J lost 5 bases, and 5 bases stayed unmatched. CDR3 in amino acids: CSVSGQGTEAFF. CDR3 sequence (DNA): TGCAGCGTATCAGGACAGGGTACTGAAGCTTTCTTT. The variable domain in full, with the rest retrieved from reference TRBV29-1 and TRBJ1-1, is SAVISQKPSRDICQRGTSLTIQCQVDSQVTMMFWYRQQPGQSLTLIATANQGSEATYESGFVIDKFPISRPNLTFSTLTVSNMSPEDSSIYLCSVSGQGTEAFFGQGTRLTVV.

This chain links TRBV18 with TRBJ1-3; the D is unclear. Germline V CDR1 and CDR2: KGHSH, LQKENI. CDR3 size: 16 residues. Trimming stripped 3 bases from V and 4 bases from J, with 16 bases between. The CDR3, as DNA: TGTGCCAGCTCACCCCTAGCCTCGAGCCCAGGAAACACCATATATTTT. Residues: CASSPLASSPGNTIYF.

This clone was picked up a small number of times. The chain recombines TRBV29-1 with TRBJ1-1; 7 nucleotides agree with TRBD1. J was trimmed by 4 bases and V by 5 bases; bases with no gene match: 16. The CDR3 sequence is 16 residues long. Per the germline V gene, CDR1 is SQVTM and CDR2 is ANQGSEA. CDR3 protein: CSVRQKPGGLGTEAFF. The CDR3 DNA reads TGCAGCGTTCGACAGAAGCCAGGGGGTCTTGGCACTGAAGCTTTCTTT.

Concerning this clone: Within the sample, other DNA sequences also encode this same CDR3. This chain connects TRBV30 to TRBJ1-6; 7 nucleotides line up with TRBD1. Unmatched junction bases numbered 6, after V lost 5 bases and J lost 5 bases. This CDR3 has 14 residues. Per germline, CDR1 GTSNPN and CDR2 SVGIG (reference sequence). CDR3 sequence reads: CAWSQGPDNSPLHF. In DNA form, the CDR3 reads TGTGCCTGGTCACAGGGGCCCGATAATTCACCCCTCCACTTT.

This clone was seen a handful of times. The chain uses TRBV5-4 and TRBJ2-7; 9 nucleotides line up with TRBD1. The CDR3 covers 15 residues. CDR1 and CDR2 (germline): SGHNT, YYREEE (reference sequence). V lost 3 bases, J lost 4 bases, and 8 bases stayed unmatched. The chain's CDR3 is CASSSRDRVAYEQYF. CDR3 DNA: TGTGCCAGCAGCTCCCGGGACAGGGTGGCTTACGAGCAGTACTTC. Supplemented by reference TRBV5-4 and TRBJ2-7, the full variable domain reads ETGVTQSPTHLIKTRGQQVTLRCSSQSGHNTVSWYQQALGQGPQFIFQYYREEENGRGNFPPRFSGLQFPNYSSELNVNALELDDSALYLCASSSRDRVAYEQYFGPGTRLTVT.